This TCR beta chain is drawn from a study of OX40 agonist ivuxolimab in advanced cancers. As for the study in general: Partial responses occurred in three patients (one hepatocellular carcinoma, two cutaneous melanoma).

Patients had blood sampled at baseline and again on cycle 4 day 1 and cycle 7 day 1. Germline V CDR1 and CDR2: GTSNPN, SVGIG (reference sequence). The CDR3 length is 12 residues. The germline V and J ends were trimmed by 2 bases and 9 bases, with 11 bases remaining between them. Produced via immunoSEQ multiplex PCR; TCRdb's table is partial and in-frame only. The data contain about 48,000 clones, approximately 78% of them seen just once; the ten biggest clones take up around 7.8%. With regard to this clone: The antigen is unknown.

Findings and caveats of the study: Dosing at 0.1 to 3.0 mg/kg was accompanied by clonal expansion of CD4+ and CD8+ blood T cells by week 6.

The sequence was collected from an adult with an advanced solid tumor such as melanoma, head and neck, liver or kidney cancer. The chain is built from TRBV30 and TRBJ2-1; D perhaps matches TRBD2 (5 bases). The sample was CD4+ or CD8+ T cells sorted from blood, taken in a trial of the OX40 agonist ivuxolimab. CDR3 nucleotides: TGTGCCTGGAGTTTAGCGCCTTCTGAGCAGTTCTTC. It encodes CAWSLAPSEQFF.